This T cell receptor (beta chain) was sequenced for a study of OX40 agonist ivuxolimab in advanced cancers. The data were produced by immunoSEQ multiplex PCR, yet TCRdb's version contains in-frame clones alone and is incomplete. The sample has 55,000 to 80,000 clones; about 85% are singletons. With V trimmed by 2 bases and J by 9 bases, 10 bases remained unmatched. This CDR3 comprises 15 residues. Germline V gene data show CDR1 as SGHTA and CDR2 as FQGNSA. This clone came up once. This sequence joins TRBV7-2 and TRBJ2-1; 7 bases are shared with TRBD2. This specimen consisted of CD4+ or CD8+ T cells sorted from blood, obtained in a trial of the OX40 agonist ivuxolimab. This TCR was sampled from an adult with an advanced solid tumor such as melanoma, head and neck, liver or kidney cancer. In DNA, the CDR3 is TGTGCCAGCAGCTTAATGCAGCGGGGCGCATCTGAGCAGTTCTTC. Residues: CASSLMQRGASEQFF. The variable domain in full, completed from reference TRBV7-2 and TRBJ2-1, reads GAGVSQSPSNKVTEKGKDVELRCDPISGHTALYWYRQSLGQGLEFLIYFQGNSAPDKSGLPSDRFSAERTGGSVSTLTIQRTQQEDSAVYLCASSLMQRGASEQFFGPGTRLTVL.